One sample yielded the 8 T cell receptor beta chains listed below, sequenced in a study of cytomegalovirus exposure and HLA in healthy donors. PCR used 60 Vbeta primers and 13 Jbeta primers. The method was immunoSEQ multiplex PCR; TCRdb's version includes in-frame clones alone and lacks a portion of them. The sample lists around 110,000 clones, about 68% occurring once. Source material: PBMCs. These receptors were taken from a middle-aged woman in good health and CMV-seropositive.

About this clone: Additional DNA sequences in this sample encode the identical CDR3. The CDR3 DNA reads TGTGCCAGCAGTTTACGGGGGGCCAAAAACATTCAGTACTTC. It yields the protein CASSLRGAKNIQYF. The rearrangement joins TRBV28 to TRBJ2-4; D perhaps matches TRBD2 (6 bases). The CDR3 spans 14 residues. Per germline, CDR1 MDHEN and CDR2 SYDVKM. The V end lost 2 bases, the J end lost 1 base, and 6 bases lay between the germline ends.

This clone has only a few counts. This CDR3 is CASSPGSYGYTF. The CDR3 DNA is TGTGCCAGCAGTCCAGGAAGTTATGGCTACACCTTC. The chain uses TRBV2 and TRBJ1-2; D remains unclear. With 5 bases removed from V and 5 bases from J, the gap between germline ends came to 9 bases. The germline gives CDR1 SNHLY, CDR2 FYNNEI. The CDR3 is made up of 12 amino acids.

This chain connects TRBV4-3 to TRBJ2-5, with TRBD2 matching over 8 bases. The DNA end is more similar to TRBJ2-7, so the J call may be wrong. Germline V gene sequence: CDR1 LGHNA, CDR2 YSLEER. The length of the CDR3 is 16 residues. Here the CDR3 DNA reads TGCGCCAGCAGCCAAGGGGCTAGCGGGTACTCCTACGAGCAGTACTTC. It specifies CASSQGASGYSYEQYF.

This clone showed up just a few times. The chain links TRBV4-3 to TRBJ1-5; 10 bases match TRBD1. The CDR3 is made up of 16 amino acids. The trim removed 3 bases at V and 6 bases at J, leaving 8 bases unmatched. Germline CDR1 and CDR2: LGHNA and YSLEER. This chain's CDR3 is CASSHTGTGEAQPQHF. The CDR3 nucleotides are TGCGCCAGCAGCCACACCGGGACAGGGGAGGCTCAGCCCCAGCATTTT.

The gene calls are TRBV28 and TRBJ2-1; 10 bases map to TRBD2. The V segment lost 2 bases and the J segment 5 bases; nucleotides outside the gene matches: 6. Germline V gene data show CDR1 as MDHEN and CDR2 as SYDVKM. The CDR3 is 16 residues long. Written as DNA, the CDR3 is TGTGCCAGCAGTTTAGCAGGGACTAGCGAAAACAATGAGCAGTTCTTC. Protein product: CASSLAGTSENNEQFF.

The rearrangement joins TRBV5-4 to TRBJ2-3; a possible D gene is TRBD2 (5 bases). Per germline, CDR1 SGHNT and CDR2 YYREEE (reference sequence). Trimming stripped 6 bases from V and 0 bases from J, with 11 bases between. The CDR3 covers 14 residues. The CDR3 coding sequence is TGTGCCAGCATAGCGCGGAACAGCACAGATACGCAGTATTTT. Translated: CASIARNSTDTQYF.

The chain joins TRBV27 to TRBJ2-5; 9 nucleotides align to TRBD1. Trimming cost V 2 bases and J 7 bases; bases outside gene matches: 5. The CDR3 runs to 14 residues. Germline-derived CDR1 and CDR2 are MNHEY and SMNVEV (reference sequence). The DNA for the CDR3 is TGTGCCAGCAGTTTAAGGGACAGGGAAGGGACCCAGTACTTC. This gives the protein CASSLRDREGTQYF.

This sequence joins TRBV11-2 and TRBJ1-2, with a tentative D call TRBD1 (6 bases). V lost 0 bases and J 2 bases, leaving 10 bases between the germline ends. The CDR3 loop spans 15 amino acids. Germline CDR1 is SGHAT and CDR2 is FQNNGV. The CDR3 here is CASSLDRGANYGYTF. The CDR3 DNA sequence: TGTGCCAGCAGCTTAGATCGGGGGGCCAACTATGGCTACACCTTC.